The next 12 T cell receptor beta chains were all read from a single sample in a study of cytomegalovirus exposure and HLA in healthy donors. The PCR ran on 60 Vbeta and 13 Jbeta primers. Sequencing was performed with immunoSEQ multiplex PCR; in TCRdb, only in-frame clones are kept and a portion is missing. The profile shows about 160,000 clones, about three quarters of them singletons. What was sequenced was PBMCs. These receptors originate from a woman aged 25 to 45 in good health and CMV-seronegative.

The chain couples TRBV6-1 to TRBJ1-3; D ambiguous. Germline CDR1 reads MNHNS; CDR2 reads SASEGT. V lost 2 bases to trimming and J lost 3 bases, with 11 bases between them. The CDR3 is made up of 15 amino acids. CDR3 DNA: TGTGCCAGCAGTGAACCCGGGAAGGGTGGAAACACCATATATTTT. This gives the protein CASSEPGKGGNTIYF.

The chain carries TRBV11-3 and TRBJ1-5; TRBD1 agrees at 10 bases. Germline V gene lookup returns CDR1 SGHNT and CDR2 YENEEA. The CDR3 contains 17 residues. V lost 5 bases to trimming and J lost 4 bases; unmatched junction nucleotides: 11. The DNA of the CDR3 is TGTGCCAGCAGCGCCACCCTGCCGGGACAGGGGAATCAGCCCCAGCATTTT. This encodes CASSATLPGQGNQPQHF.

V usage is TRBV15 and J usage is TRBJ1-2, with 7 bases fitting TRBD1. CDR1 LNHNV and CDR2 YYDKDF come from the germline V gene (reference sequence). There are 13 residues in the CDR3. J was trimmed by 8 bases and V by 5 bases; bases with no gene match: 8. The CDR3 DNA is TGTGCCACCAGCCCTCCAGGGGGTCGGGGCTACACCTTC. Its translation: CATSPPGGRGYTF.

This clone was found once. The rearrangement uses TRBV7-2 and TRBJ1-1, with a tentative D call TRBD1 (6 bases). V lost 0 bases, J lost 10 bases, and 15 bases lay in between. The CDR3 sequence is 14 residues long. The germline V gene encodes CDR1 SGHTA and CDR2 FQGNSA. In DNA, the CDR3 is TGTGCCAGCAGCTTAGCCTTAATGGGGGCTGTAGCTTTCTTT. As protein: CASSLALMGAVAFF.

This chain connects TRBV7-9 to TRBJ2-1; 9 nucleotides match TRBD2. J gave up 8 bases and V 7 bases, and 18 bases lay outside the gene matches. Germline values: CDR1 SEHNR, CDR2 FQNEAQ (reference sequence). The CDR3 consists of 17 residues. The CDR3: CASNSLKGLAGNDEQFF. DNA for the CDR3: TGTGCCAGCAACTCATTAAAGGGGCTAGCGGGGAACGATGAGCAGTTCTTC.

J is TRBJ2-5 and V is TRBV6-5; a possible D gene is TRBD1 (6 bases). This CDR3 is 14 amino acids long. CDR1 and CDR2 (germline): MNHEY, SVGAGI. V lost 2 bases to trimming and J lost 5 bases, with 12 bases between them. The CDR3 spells CASSYQGPGETQYF. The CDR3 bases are TGTGCCAGCAGTTACCAGGGGCCGGGGGAGACCCAGTACTTC.

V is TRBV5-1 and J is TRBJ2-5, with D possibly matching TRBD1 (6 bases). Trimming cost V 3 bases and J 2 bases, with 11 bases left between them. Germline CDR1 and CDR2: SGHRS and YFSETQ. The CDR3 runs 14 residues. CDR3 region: CASSSGTNQETQYF. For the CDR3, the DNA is TGCGCCAGCAGCTCGGGGACAAATCAAGAGACCCAGTACTTC.

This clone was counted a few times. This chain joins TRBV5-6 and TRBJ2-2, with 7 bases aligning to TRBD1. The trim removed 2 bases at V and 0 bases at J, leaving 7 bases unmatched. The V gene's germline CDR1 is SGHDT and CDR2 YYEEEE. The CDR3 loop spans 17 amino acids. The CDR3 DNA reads TGTGCCAGCAGCTTACCTAGGGGGCCTCCGAACACCGGGGAGCTGTTTTTT. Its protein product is CASSLPRGPPNTGELFF.

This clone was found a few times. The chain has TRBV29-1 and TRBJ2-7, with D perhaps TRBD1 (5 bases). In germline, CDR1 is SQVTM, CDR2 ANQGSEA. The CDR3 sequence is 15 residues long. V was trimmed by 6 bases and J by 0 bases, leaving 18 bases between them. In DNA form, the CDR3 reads TGCAGCGTAGACGACAGCACTTCCCCCTCCTACGAGCAGTACTTC. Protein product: CSVDDSTSPSYEQYF.

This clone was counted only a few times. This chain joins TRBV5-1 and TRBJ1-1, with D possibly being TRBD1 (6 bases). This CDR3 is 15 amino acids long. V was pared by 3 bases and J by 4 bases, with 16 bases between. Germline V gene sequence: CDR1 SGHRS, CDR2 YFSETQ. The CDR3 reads CASSSLQGQGTEAFF. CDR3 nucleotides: TGCGCCAGCAGCTCCTTACAGGGTCAAGGCACTGAAGCTTTCTTT. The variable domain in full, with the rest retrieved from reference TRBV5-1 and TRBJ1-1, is KAGVTQTPRYLIKTRGQQVTLSCSPISGHRSVSWYQQTPGQGLQFLFEYFSETQRNKGNFPGRFSGRQFSNSRSEMNVSTLELGDSALYLCASSSLQGQGTEAFFGQGTRLTVV.

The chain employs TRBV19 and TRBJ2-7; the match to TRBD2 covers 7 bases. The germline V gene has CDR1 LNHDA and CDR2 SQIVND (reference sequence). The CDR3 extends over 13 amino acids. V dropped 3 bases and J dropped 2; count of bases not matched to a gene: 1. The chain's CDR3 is CASSIGLAYEQYF. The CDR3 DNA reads TGTGCCAGTAGTATCGGACTAGCCTACGAGCAGTACTTC.

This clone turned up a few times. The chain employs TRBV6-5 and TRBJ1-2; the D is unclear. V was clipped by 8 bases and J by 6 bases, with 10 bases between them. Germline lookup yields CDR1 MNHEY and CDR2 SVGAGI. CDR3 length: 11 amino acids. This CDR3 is CASVDTNGYTF. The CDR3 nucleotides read TGTGCCAGCGTAGACACAAATGGCTACACCTTC.